This T cell receptor (beta chain) was sequenced for a study of blood T cell repertoires in COVID-19 (dated by TCRdb to about 2020). For the study in its entirety: Collaborator samples came from the United States, Italy and Spain and covered acute and convalescent phases of COVID-19. Nearly every sample came with metadata listing a de-identified subject ID, COVID-19 status, age in years and sex. The repertoires were made available in a free public database intended to serve as a resource for research on the immune response to SARS-CoV-2. Subjects who had been exposed to COVID-19, were actively infected with it, or had recovered from it provided the deeply sampled blood TCRbeta repertoires that made up the dataset. HLA class I and class II types, where available, came from metadata supplied by the sample provider rather than from assay-based typing. Samples were obtained from the ongoing ImmuneRACE study (first 160 participants) and from about 1,300 subjects provided by 6 global collaborators. The prospective study material was composed of cDNA or gDNA derived from T cells, B-cell-depleted T cells, or PBMCs.

General study outcomes and caveats: The amount of clinical and demographic metadata varied by source and participant and was provided uncurated.

Comments on this clone: Its specific antigen is unknown. No quality values exist for individual bases; no much larger clone is one base distant.

Collaborating institutions collected whole blood in K2EDTA tubes following their own protocols. For TCRbeta analysis, collaborator samples were shipped as frozen whole blood, as isolated PBMCs, or as DNA extracted from either sample type. TCRbeta CDR3 regions were amplified from genomic DNA using the immunoSEQ Assay, a bias-controlled multiplex PCR. Per the original workflow: The number of nucleated cells in each sample was estimated from the amplification of reference gene primers within the assay. To quantify the absolute abundance of each unique TCRbeta CDR3 rearrangement, sequence reads were collapsed and filtered. Productive Simpson clonality was computed per sample as the square root of Simpson's diversity index over productive rearrangements. Here the immuneACCESS table is served through TCRdb, limited to in-frame sequences with V and J called. Missing clones are a known gap in these copies; in checked studies unresolved V genes cover under half, and the rest lacks a known reason. V and J calls and clone size are as listed in that table; D and trimming were resolved from the DNA. This sample gives about 670,000 clones in total; 70% to 90% of them show up just once. The top ten hold under 0.3% of the sample.

CDR1 and CDR2 are drawn from the germline V gene: MNHEY, SVGEGT. Germline trimming: 6 bases from V, 8 bases from J; junction bases outside gene matches: 9. Counted from cysteine to phenylalanine, this CDR3 has 13 amino acids. The kept DNA is CDR3 alone, 39 bases in frame from the first base. The sample consisted of peripheral blood. This receptor was obtained from a woman under 30 with acute or convalescent COVID-19. The chain is assembled from TRBV6-2 or TRBV6-3 and TRBJ1-2; TRBD1 aligns with 7 central bases. The nucleotide sequence reads TGTGCCAGCAGCCAGGGGGAATCGGGAGGCTACACCTTC. Its coded protein is CASSQGESGGYTF.